Sequencing of this T cell receptor beta chain was carried out in a study of naive and memory T cell subsets. The CDR3 totals 14 residues. Trimming shortened V by 3 bases and J by 2 bases, and 12 bases separated the two germline ends. CDR1 and CDR2 from the germline V gene are DFQATT and SNEGSKA (reference sequence). Many counts were recorded for this clonotype. Its antigen is not known. The treatment: skin biopsy from PPD injection site in Mantoux-positive individual. Input was about 1 to 1,100 ng of DNase-treated total RNA without cell sorting. The library had UMIs added by 3' ligation of an oligonucleotide to TCR cDNA. Biopsied sites were PPD injections in people with a positive Mantoux test. Study-wide results and caveats: TCR transcript changes with activation or differentiation may affect this RNA method.

Alpha and beta constant region primers primed reverse transcription for blood and skin samples. Amplification of ligated cDNA took four PCR rounds with SP2 and nested alpha and beta constant primers. TCRdb called the UMI-ligation and nested PCR reads again in MiXCR, with one record for every CDR3 protein. Of fewer than 20,000 distinct CDR3 sequences detected, roughly 9% appear once; the ten largest clones hold under 7.5%. V gene TRBV20-1 combines with J gene TRBJ2-3; D unclear. This receptor was obtained from an adult in good health. Sequenced material: skin, taken from a tuberculin skin test site. CDR3 region: CSARVWGYTDTQYF. CDR3 nucleotides: TGCAGTGCTAGGGTGTGGGGTTACACAGATACGCAGTATTTT.